This T cell receptor beta chain originates from a study of T cells of healthy individuals. Each CDR3 protein is one row after TCRdb ran MiXCR on the 5' RACE reads. The sample lists more than 85,000 distinct CDR3 sequences; approximately 15% were seen once. V lost 1 base and J lost 0; bases outside the gene matches: 7. This CDR3 has 18 residues. CDR1 and CDR2 (germline): GTSNPN, SVGIG (reference sequence). J is TRBJ2-1 and V is TRBV30, with TRBD2 matching over 12 bases. This TCR was recovered from a human donor in good health. The chain's CDR3 is CAWSGFGLAGNSYNEQFF. In DNA, the CDR3 is TGTGCCTGGAGTGGATTCGGACTAGCGGGGAACTCCTACAATGAGCAGTTCTTC.